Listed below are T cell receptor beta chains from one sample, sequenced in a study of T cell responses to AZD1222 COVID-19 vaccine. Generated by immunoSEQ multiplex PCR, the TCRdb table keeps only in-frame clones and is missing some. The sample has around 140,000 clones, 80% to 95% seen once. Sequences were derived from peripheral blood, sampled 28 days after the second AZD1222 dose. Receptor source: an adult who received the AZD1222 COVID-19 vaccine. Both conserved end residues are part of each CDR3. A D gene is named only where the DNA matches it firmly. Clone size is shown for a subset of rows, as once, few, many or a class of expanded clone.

DNA: TGTGCCAGCAGCCGCGGGGGCTTGGGCCATAATTCACCCCTCCACTTT
CDR3: CASSRGGLGHNSPLHF
J: TRBJ1-6
V: TRBV3-1/TRBV3-2
D: .
size: .

DNA: TGTGCCAGCAGTTTTAAACGCACAGATACGCAGTATTTT
CDR3: CASSFKRTDTQYF
J: TRBJ2-3
V: TRBV6-5
D: .
size: .

DNA: TGTGCCAGCACCCCTGAAGGGGGATCTGGAAACACCATATATTTT
CDR3: CASTPEGGSGNTIYF
J: TRBJ1-3
V: TRBV6-6
D: .
size: .

DNA: TGCAGCGTTGAAACAGGGAGCACAGATACGCAGTATTTT
CDR3: CSVETGSTDTQYF
J: TRBJ2-3
V: TRBV29-1
D: .
size: once

DNA: TGCAGCGTTGCTGCGGGGGGGAACCAAGAGACCCAGTACTTC
CDR3: CSVAAGGNQETQYF
J: TRBJ2-5
V: TRBV29-1
D: TRBD2
size: .

DNA: TGTGCCAGTAGTATAAGGGAGCGGGGGGGCCGAGATACGCAGTATTTT
CDR3: CASSIRERGGRDTQYF
J: TRBJ2-3
V: TRBV19
D: TRBD2
size: .

DNA: TGTGCCAGCAATTCAGACACTTTCTACGAGCAGTACTTC
CDR3: CASNSDTFYEQYF
J: TRBJ2-7
V: TRBV28
D: .
size: .

DNA: TGTGCCAGCAGTTATTCTTCGAGGGCAGATACGCAGTATTTT
CDR3: CASSYSSRADTQYF
J: TRBJ2-3
V: TRBV6-2/TRBV6-3
D: .
size: .

DNA: TGTGCCATCAGGGGTGAGGGCTCTGGAAACACCATATATTTT
CDR3: CAIRGEGSGNTIYF
J: TRBJ1-3
V: TRBV10-3
D: .
size: .

DNA: TGTGCCAGTAGTTTTGAGACACAGAGGGGCTACACCTTC
CDR3: CASSFETQRGYTF
J: TRBJ1-2
V: TRBV19
D: .
size: .